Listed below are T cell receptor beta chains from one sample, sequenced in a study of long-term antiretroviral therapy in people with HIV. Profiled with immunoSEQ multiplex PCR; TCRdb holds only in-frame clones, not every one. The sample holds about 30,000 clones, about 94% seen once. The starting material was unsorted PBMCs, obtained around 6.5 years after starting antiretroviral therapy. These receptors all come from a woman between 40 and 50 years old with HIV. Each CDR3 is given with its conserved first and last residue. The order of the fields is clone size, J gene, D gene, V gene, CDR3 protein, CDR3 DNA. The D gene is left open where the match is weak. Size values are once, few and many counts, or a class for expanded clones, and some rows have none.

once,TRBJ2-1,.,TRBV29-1,CSVERAHNEQFF,TGCAGCGTTGAACGGGCCCACAATGAGCAGTTCTTC
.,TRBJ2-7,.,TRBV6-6,CASSYSTRGSEQYF,TGTGCCAGCAGTTACTCGACCAGGGGTTCCGAGCAGTACTTC
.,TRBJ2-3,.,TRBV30,CAWSVVTDTQYF,TGTGCCTGGAGTGTGGTCACAGATACGCAGTATTTT
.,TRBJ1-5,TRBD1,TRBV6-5,CASSRDRRSNQPQHF,TGTGCCAGCAGCCGGGACAGGCGTAGCAATCAGCCCCAGCATTTT
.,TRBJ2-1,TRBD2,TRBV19,CASHGLAGYNEQFF,TGTGCCAGCCATGGACTAGCGGGGTACAATGAGCAGTTCTTC
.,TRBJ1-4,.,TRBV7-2,CASSLRRGYNEKLFF,TGTGCCAGCAGCTTACGCCGGGGGTATAATGAAAAACTGTTTTTT
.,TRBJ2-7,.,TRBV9,CASSLRDGPSYEQYF,TGTGCCAGCAGCCTCCGGGACGGACCCTCCTACGAGCAGTACTTC
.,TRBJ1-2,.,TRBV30,CAWSVRGMNGYGYTF,TGTGCCTGGAGTGTACGAGGGATGAATGGCTATGGCTACACCTTC
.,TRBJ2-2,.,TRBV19,CASSKQGGATGELFF,TGTGCCAGTAGTAAACAGGGAGGGGCCACCGGGGAGCTGTTTTTT
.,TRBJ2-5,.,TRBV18,CASSGEQETQYF,TGTGCCAGCTCGGGAGAGCAAGAGACCCAGTACTTC
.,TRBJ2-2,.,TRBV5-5,CASSRGRGQDTGELFF,TGCGCCAGCAGCCGCGGACGGGGACAAGACACCGGGGAGCTGTTTTTT
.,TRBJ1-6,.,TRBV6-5,CASSYKGSPLHF,TGTGCCAGCAGTTACAAAGGTTCACCCCTCCACTTT
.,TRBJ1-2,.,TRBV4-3,CASSQEKTGSGYTF,TGCGCCAGCAGCCAAGAAAAGACGGGGTCGGGCTACACCTTC
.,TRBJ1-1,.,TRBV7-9,CASSLRENTEAFF,TGTGCCAGCAGCTTGCGAGAGAACACTGAAGCTTTCTTT
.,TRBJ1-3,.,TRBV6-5,CASGQGGLYF,TGTGCCAGCGGTCAAGGGGGGCTATATTTT
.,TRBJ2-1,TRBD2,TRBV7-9,CASRMTSGGSDEQFF,TGTGCCAGCAGAATGACTAGCGGGGGTAGTGATGAGCAGTTCTTC
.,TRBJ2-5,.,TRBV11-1,CASSRDQETQYF,TGTGCCAGCAGCCGGGACCAAGAGACCCAGTACTTC
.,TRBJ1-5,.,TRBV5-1,CASSGAWTDRPSYQPQHF,TGCGCCAGCAGCGGGGCTTGGACAGACAGGCCCTCTTATCAGCCCCAGCATTTT
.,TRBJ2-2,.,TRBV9,CASSLTGHLFSGELFF,TGTGCCAGCAGCCTCACAGGGCACCTTTTCTCCGGGGAGCTGTTTTTT
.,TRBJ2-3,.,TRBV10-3,CAISASWGRGESDTQYF,TGTGCCATCAGTGCGAGTTGGGGCAGGGGGGAATCAGATACGCAGTATTTT
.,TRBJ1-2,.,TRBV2,CASRKAGHGYTF,TGTGCCAGTCGAAAGGCTGGGCATGGCTACACCTTC
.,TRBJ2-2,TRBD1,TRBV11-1,CASRVGQGTGELFF,TGTGCCAGCCGTGTTGGACAGGGGACCGGGGAGCTGTTTTTT
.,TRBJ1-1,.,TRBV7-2,CASSSIDGGNTEAFF,TGTGCCAGCAGCTCCATTGACGGGGGGAACACTGAAGCTTTCTTT
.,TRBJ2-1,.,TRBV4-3,CASSQDLGEQFF,TGCGCCAGCAGCCAAGATCTGGGTGAGCAGTTCTTC
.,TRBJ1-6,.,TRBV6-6,CASGRLDSPLHF,TGTGCCAGCGGCAGGCTCGATTCACCCCTCCACTTT
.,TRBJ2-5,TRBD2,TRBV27,CASSPARRAGEETQYF,TGTGCCAGCAGTCCCGCCCGCCGGGCGGGGGAAGAGACCCAGTACTTC
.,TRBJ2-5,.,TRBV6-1,CASSFGGPGETQYF,TGTGCCAGCAGCTTCGGGGGGCCAGGGGAGACCCAGTACTTC
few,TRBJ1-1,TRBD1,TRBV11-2,CASSPDAPGQGGSGTEAFF,TGTGCCAGCAGCCCTGACGCGCCGGGACAGGGTGGATCTGGGACTGAAGCTTTCTTT
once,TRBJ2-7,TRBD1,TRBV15,CATSGQGKAYEQYF,TGTGCCACCAGTGGACAGGGGAAGGCCTACGAGCAGTACTTC
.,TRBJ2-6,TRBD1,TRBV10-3,CAIRRQGFFSGANVLTF,TGTGCCATACGAAGACAGGGATTTTTCTCTGGGGCCAACGTCCTGACTTTC
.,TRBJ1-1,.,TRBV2,CASTSQGTEAFF,TGTGCCAGCACCTCACAGGGCACTGAAGCTTTCTTT
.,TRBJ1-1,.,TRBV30,CAWSPDGYPAEAFF,TGTGCCTGGAGTCCCGACGGCTACCCGGCTGAAGCTTTCTTT
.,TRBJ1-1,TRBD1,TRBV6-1,CASSDSWTGRRTEAFF,TGTGCCAGCAGTGATTCCTGGACAGGGCGTCGGACTGAAGCTTTCTTT
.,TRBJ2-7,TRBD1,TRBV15,CATSRGGQGSHEQYF,TGTGCCACCAGCAGGGGGGGACAGGGATCCCACGAGCAGTACTTC
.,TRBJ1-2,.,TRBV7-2,CASSLAGVRRDYGYTF,TGTGCCAGCAGCTTAGCTGGTGTCAGGCGCGACTATGGCTACACCTTC
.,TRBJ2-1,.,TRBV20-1,CSALYNEQFF,TGCAGTGCATTATACAATGAGCAGTTCTTC
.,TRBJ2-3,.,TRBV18,CASSMGALDTQYF,TGTGCCAGCTCAATGGGGGCCCTAGATACGCAGTATTTT
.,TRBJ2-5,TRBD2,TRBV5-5,CASSSNTGTSAETQYF,TGTGCCAGCAGTTCTAACACCGGGACTAGTGCCGAGACCCAGTACTTC
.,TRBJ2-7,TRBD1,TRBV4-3,CASSQDFLRTGDSYEQYF,TGCGCCAGCAGCCAAGATTTTCTACGGACAGGGGACTCCTACGAGCAGTACTTC
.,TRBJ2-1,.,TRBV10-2,CASSESIGGRSYNEQFF,TGCGCCAGCAGTGAGTCGATCGGGGGGCGGTCCTACAATGAGCAGTTCTTC
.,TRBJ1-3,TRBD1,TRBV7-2,CASRADRGPGNTIYF,TGTGCCAGCAGGGCGGACAGGGGGCCTGGAAACACCATATATTTT
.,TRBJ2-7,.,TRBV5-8,CASSLGRRSYEQYF,TGTGCCAGCAGCTTAGGCAGGCGATCCTACGAGCAGTACTTC